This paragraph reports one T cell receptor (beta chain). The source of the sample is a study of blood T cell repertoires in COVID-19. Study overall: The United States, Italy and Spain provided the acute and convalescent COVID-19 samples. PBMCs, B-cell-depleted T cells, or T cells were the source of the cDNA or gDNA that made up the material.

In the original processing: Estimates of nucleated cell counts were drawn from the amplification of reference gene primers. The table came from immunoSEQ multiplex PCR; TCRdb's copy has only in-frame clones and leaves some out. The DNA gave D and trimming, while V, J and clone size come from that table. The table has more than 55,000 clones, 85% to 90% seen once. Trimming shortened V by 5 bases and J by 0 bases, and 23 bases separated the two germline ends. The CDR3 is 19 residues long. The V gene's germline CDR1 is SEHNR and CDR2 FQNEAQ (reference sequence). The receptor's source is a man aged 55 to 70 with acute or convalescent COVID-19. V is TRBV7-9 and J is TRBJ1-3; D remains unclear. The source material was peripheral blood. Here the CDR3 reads CASSPSSQANYISGNTIYF. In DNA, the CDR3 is TGTGCCAGCAGCCCCTCAAGTCAGGCCAATTACATCTCTGGAAACACCATATATTTT. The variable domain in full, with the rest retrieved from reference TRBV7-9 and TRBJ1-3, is DTGVSQNPRHKITKRGQNVTFRCDPISEHNRLYWYRQTLGQGPEFLTYFQNEAQLEKSRLLSDRFSAERPKGSFSTLEIQRTEQGDSAMYLCASSPSSQANYISGNTIYFGEGSWLTVV.